The sequence of this T cell receptor (beta chain) was determined in a study of tumor-infiltrating lymphocytes in primary liver carcinoma (dated by TCRdb to about 2017). About the full investigation: Surgical resection was performed in China between November 2015 and early 2016 on roughly 5 patients with histopathologically diagnosed primary liver carcinoma. Tumors of the five patients were stage T1-T3 N0M0 with maximum diameters of about 4.2 to 10 cm. Samples yielded roughly 3.65 to 7.13 million productive TCRbeta reads; read depth did not differ significantly between tissue types. A total of 35 or so specimens from 5 patients went through TCRbeta repertoire sequencing, namely 25 tumor regions, 5 adjacent noncancerous liver tissues and 5 peripheral blood samples. Of the five patients (three men and two women, aged 30 to 69 years), four had hepatocellular carcinoma and one had combined HCC and intrahepatic cholangiocarcinoma. For each liver tumor, the study sampled five regions along with adjacent normal tissue and blood, and applied TCRbeta repertoire sequencing, expression microarrays and whole-exome sequencing. Technical replicate repertoires showed high reproducibility, with mean shared-clone rates around 0.91 and correlation coefficients above 0.95. Beyond this particular receptor, the publication reports: The top 250 clones accounted for a significantly greater share of the repertoire in tumors than in blood (p = 0.039). Because the samples were bulk and unsorted, CD4+ and CD8+ T cell repertoires could not be compared. Repertoire overlap was found to be higher between tumor regions (mean approximately 35%) than between tumor-adjacent (around 17%) or tumor-blood (14%) pairs, consistent with antigen-driven expansion. Only five patients were included in the study, and the authors note that the findings should be validated in a larger study. Only the TCR beta chain was sequenced, so true repertoire diversity is likely underestimated because unpaired alpha chains were not captured.

Blood RNA was extracted from unsorted whole blood using TRIzol reagent, and germline DNA was obtained with the DNeasy Blood & Tissue kit. Patients had chronic HBV infection and were treatment-naive at sampling. Approximately 3.8 milliliters of peripheral blood were collected into K2EDTA tubes before surgery. A constant-region primer and ProtoScript II reverse transcriptase were used to reverse-transcribe TCRbeta-specific cDNA from around 530 ng total RNA. Construction of the TCRbeta libraries relied on three nested rounds of multiplex PCR, following a slightly modified ARM-PCR procedure. Sample barcodes and Illumina adapters were added in a final 25-cycle PCR using Deep VentR polymerase. Before sequencing, amplicons between 200 and 500 bp were purified from gel using a QIAquick gel extraction kit. TCRbeta amplicons were sequenced on an Illumina HiSeq 2500 with 250-bp paired-end reads. Regarding the original processing steps: Trimmomatic v0.33 was used to quality-trim the reads, and FLASH v1.2.11 was used to merge paired reads so that full CDR3 sequences could be recovered. MiGEC v1.2.1b assigned V, D and J germline segments to the rearranged TCRbeta sequences. Clonotype statistics and Shannon-Wiener diversity indices were computed with VDJtools v1.0.0. Except for diversity analysis, only each sample's 250 most abundant clonotypes were used in subsequent analyses to reduce sampling bias. Starting from the raw public reads, TCRdb applied fastp trimming at Q25, assembled clones with MiXCR and retained in-frame beta chains. Rows merge per CDR3 protein into single entries with the most common DNA and genes. TCRdb's processing, not the authors', yielded these V and J calls. The sample table holds 190,000 or so distinct CDR3 sequences, of which almost 65% were seen once. Of the sample, about 7.1% falls within the top ten clones.

Points on this clonotype: There is no known antigen for this receptor. One end of the junction is discordant with germline, which a read error may explain.

This TCR was sampled from a woman aged 55-69 years with primary liver carcinoma and hepatitis B virus infection. Sequenced: peripheral blood.

The DNA sequence follows: TGCGCCAGCAGCTTTGGGGGACAGGGTGTTCGAGAGCAGTGCTTC. It encodes CASSFGGQGVREQCF. The chain employs TRBV5-1 and TRBJ2-7, and TRBD1 matches 9 of the central bases. CDR1 SGHRS and CDR2 YFSETQ were looked up in the germline V gene. The CDR3 goes from the cysteine to the phenylalanine over 15 residues. This entry keeps only the CDR3 DNA: 45 bases, framed from base 1.